This record concerns one TCR beta chain sequence. Its antigen is as yet unknown. Trimming cost V 5 bases and J 11 bases, with 27 bases left between them. The CDR3 contains 16 residues. The data are from a study of blood T cells in healthy people across ages. Study-level results: Diversity was higher, and naive CD4+ cells more numerous, in long-lived donors than in aged donors. Reliance upon unsorted PBMCs precluded definitive naive versus antigen-experienced comparison.

A second PCR of about 7 to 12 cycles used a sample-barcoded 5' primer and a J-beta primer mix. From the 5' RACE reads, TCRdb called clonotypes with MiXCR, one entry per CDR3 protein. The sample has 800,000 to 1,000,000 distinct CDR3 sequences, roughly 48% seen once. The material sequenced was blood. The chain is built from TRBV12-3 or TRBV12-4 and TRBJ2-5; D uncertain. This TCR was sampled from a young man in good health. CDR3 nucleotide sequence: TGTGCCAGCAGTCGTCTCATAGTTGGGTCGGGCAATGAGCAGTACTTC. This sequence encodes CASSRLIVGSGNEQYF.